These T cell receptor beta chains were read from a single sample in a study of T cell repertoires in cytomegalovirus infection. Antigen specificity for these receptors is unknown. TCRdb itself ran the reads through MiXCR, one entry per CDR3 protein. Of approximately 770,000 distinct CDR3 sequences in the sample, just under 30% were seen once. The source was cultured CD8+ T cells from PBMCs, collected from culture after CMV antigen stimulation. The receptors here all came from a human donor in good health (CMV status not recorded). Some clones in this sample may be carry-over from other donors' samples. CDR3s include the opening cysteine and the closing phenylalanine or tryptophan. Fields, in order: clone size, V gene, D gene, CDR3 protein. The D gene is left open where the match is weak. Only part of the rows carry a size: once, few, many, or a class if the clone is expanded.

>.|TRBV2|TRBD1
CASSDTWDREYGYEQYF
>few|TRBV12-3/TRBV12-4|TRBD2
CASSSGGGGAADTQYF
>.|TRBV5-5|.
CASSRSPSTEAFF
>.|TRBV27|TRBD1
CASSPQGVYTEAFF
>.|TRBV2|TRBD1
CASRGTGGGETQYF
>.|TRBV19|.
CASSTSRGGLQNTEAFF
>few|TRBV6-6|.
CASSYSRPGVGTGELFF
>medium-sized|TRBV7-2|.
CASSTRETQYF
>.|TRBV7-6|.
CASSFPGTGKLTDTQYF
>.|TRBV27|TRBD2
CASQRRGGGAGGELFF
>few|TRBV4-2|TRBD2
CASSLRTVVAGGSLNTDTQYF
>.|TRBV6-4|.
CASSRTLSMADTQYF
>few|TRBV3-1|TRBD2
CASSHIAGGYEQFF
>.|TRBV2|TRBD1
CASRDPRQGPSYEQYF
>.|TRBV7-9|TRBD1
CASSHNRDRRPYEQYF
>.|TRBV7-6|.
CVSSLAAGTDTQYF
>.|TRBV24-1|.
CATSDSRGTTGELFF